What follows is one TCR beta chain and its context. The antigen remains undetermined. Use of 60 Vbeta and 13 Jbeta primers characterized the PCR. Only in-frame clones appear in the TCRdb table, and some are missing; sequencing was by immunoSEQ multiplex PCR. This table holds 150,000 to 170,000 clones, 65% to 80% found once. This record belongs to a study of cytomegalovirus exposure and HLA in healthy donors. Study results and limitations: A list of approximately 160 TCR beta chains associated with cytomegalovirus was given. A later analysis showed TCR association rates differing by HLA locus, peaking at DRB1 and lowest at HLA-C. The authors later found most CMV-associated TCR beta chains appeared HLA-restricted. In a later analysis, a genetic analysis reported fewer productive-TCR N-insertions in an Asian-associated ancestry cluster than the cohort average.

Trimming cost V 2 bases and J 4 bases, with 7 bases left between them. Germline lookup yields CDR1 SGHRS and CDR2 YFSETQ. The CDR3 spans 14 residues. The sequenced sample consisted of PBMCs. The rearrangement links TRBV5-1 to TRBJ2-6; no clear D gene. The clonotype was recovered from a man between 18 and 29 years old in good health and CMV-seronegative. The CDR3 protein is CASSLNRGANVLTF. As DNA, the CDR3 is TGCGCCAGCAGCTTAAATAGAGGGGCCAACGTCCTGACTTTC.